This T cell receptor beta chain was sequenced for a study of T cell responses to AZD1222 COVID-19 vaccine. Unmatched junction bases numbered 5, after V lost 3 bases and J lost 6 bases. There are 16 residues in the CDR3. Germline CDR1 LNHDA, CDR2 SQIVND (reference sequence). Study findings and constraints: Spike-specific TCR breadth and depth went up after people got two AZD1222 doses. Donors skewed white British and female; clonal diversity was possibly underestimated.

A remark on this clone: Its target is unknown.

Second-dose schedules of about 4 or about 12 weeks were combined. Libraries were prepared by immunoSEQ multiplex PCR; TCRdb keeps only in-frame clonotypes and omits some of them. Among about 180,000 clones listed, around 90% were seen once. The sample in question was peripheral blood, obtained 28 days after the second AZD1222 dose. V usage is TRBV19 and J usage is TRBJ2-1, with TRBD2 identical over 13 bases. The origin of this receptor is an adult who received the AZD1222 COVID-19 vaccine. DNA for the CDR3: TGTGCCAGTAGTATTCCGCGACTAGCGGGAGGCAATGAGCAGTTCTTC. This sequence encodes CASSIPRLAGGNEQFF.